The clone carrying this T cell receptor beta chain appeared a single time. What it recognizes is unknown. These data belong to a study of T cell responses to AZD1222 COVID-19 vaccine. General study results and limits: Baseline seropositivity characterized only six AZD1222 recipients.

Profiled with immunoSEQ multiplex PCR; TCRdb holds only in-frame clones, not every one. Found here are about 120,000 clones, 80% to 90% of them singletons; the top ten hold less than 6.5%. Germline-derived CDR1 and CDR2 are KGHSH and LQKENI. The CDR3 is 16 residues long. V was trimmed by 4 bases and J by 1 base, leaving 14 bases between them. The sample here was peripheral blood, taken on day 0 of AZD1222 vaccination. The V gene is TRBV18, the J gene TRBJ1-5; possibly TRBD1 for D (6 bases). The receptor comes from an adult in good health. CDR3 nucleotides: TGTGCCAGCTCACAGGGATCCGACAGGAGCAATCAGCCCCAGCATTTT. This encodes CASSQGSDRSNQPQHF.